The 7 T cell receptor delta chains below come from one sample, sequenced in a study of gamma-delta chains in newborns, infants, children. TCRdb redid clone calling on the reads using CATT. The sample contains 4,700 or so delta-chain clones, about 3% of which appear only once. The sample was blood. These TCRs come from a child who was a newborn, infant or young child, either healthy, febrile or measles-vaccinated (not recorded which).

This clone is termed medium-sized. This sequence may be a read error, since a much larger clone differs from it by one base. The genes are TRDV2 and TRDJ3; 8 positions match TRDD3. CDR1 is GEAIGNYY, CDR2 EKD, per germline. V was pared by 2 bases and J by 0 bases, with 5 bases of the junction left unmatched. The CDR3 loop spans 18 amino acids. CDR3 amino acids: CACDIPGDSSWDTRQMFF. In DNA form, the CDR3 reads TGTGCCTGTGACATACCGGGGGATAGCTCCTGGGACACCCGACAGATGTTTTTC.

Concerning this clone itself: A much larger clone sits a single nucleotide away, making a read error possible. Other nucleotide sequences in the sample specify the same CDR3. The V and J genes are TRDV1 and TRDJ1; 9 bases fit TRDD3. The J segment lost 0 bases and the V segment lost 5 bases, leaving 16 bases of the junction unmatched. Germline loops: CDR1 TSWWSYY, CDR2 QGS. The CDR3 covers 19 residues. CDR3 nucleotides: TGTGCTCTTGGGTTCCTCCTGTCTGGGGGATTAGGGTACACCGATAAACTCATCTTT. It is translated as CALGFLLSGGLGYTDKLIF.

On this clone: A read error may account for a junction end that differs from germline. V usage is TRDV1 and J usage is TRDJ2; the match to TRDD3 covers 9 bases. The V gene's germline CDR1 is TSWWSYY and CDR2 QGS. The CDR3 is made up of 21 amino acids. In DNA form, the CDR3 reads TGCGCTCTTGGGGAACTCACGGGAGTACGGGGGATACTTGATTTGACAGCACAACTCTTCTTT. This encodes CALGELTGVRGILDLTAQLFF.

Comments on this clone: This likely traces to a read error, being one base from a far larger clone. Other DNA sequences of this sample code for an identical CDR3. DNA for the CDR3: TGTGCCTGTGACACGGGATACACCGATAAGCTCATCTTT. Its protein is CACDTGYTDKLIF. V and J are TRDV2 and TRDJ1; TRDD3 aligns across 7 bases. The germline V gene has CDR1 GEAIGNYY and CDR2 EKD. This CDR3 contains 13 residues.

A remark on this clone: A far larger clone differs by one base, so this is likely a read error. V usage is TRDV2 and J usage is TRDJ3; possible D gene TRDD3, 5 bases. Trimming removed 0 bases at V and 5 bases at J, with 19 bases between. The CDR3 is 19 residues long. From germline, CDR1 is GEAIGNYY and CDR2 EKD. The CDR3: CACDTVRDSTSRDTRQMFF. The CDR3 DNA follows: TGTGCCTGTGACACCGTGAGGGATTCTACATCCCGGGACACCCGACAGATGTTTTTC.

The table lists this clone with a few counts. The protein held in TCRdb is that of a much larger clone and does not match this DNA's translation at residue 5, likely because of a read error; the protein shown is translated from the DNA. The chain employs TRDV1 and TRDJ2, with 10 bases that match TRDD3. The CDR3 sequence is 19 residues long. Germline CDR1 TSWWSYY, CDR2 QGS. V dropped 5 bases and J dropped 6; count of bases not matched to a gene: 18. In nucleotides, the CDR3 is TGTGCTCTTGGGAGGAAGGAGTTCCTGGGGGATAAGAGGGCAGCACAACTCTTCTTT. It specifies CALGRKEFLGDKRAAQLFF.

As regards this clone: The TCRdb protein, from a much larger clone, departs from this DNA's translation at residue 9, likely by read error; the protein shown derives from the DNA. CDR3 nucleotide sequence: TGTGCTCTTGGGGAACGGGGCTGGTGGACCCCCCGACTCTTCTTT. Its translation is CALGERGWWTPRLFF. J is TRDJ2 and V is TRDV1; no clear D gene. Trimming took 1 base from V and 13 from J, leaving 19 bases between them. The germline gives CDR1 TSWWSYY, CDR2 QGS. This CDR3 contains 15 residues.